These T cell receptor beta chains were read from a single sample in a study of T cells in Graves' hyperthyroidism and ophthalmopathy. TCRdb reanalysed the multiplex PCR reads using MiXCR and keeps one entry per CDR3 protein. Of 660,000 or so distinct CDR3 sequences listed, about 45% are singletons. The sample consisted of peripheral blood or thyroid tissue (not recorded which). Receptors originate from an adult man with Graves' disease, either hyperthyroidism or ophthalmopathy (not recorded which). The CDR3 runs from the conserved cysteine through the conserved F or W. Fields, in order: D gene, clone size, V gene, J gene, CDR3 protein, CDR3 DNA. D genes are given only for firm matches. Only part of the rows carry a size: once, few, many, or a class if the clone is expanded.

.,many,TRBV5-4,TRBJ1-2,CASRSGQNYGYTF,TGTGCCAGCAGATCCGGACAAAACTATGGCTACACCTTC
.,.,TRBV7-8,TRBJ2-7,CASSFSVSYEQYF,TGTGCCAGCAGCTTTAGTGTTTCCTACGAGCAGTACTTC
.,.,TRBV15,TRBJ1-6,CATSRVGGGSPLHF,TGTGCCACCAGCAGAGTAGGTGGGGGCTCACCCCTCCACTTT
.,many,TRBV10-3,TRBJ1-2,CAISEDRSSGGYTF,TGTGCCATCAGTGAGGACAGGAGTTCTGGTGGCTACACCTTC
.,.,TRBV5-1,TRBJ1-6,CASSSGSQDSPLHF,TGCGCCAGCAGCTCAGGGAGTCAAGATTCACCCCTCCACTTT
.,.,TRBV11-1,TRBJ1-5,CASSSNRDGNQPQHF,TGTGCCAGCAGCTCGAACCGGGACGGCAATCAGCCCCAGCATTTT
.,few,TRBV13,TRBJ1-1,CASSQGRGGMNTEAFF,TGTGCCAGCAGCCAAGGTAGGGGAGGCATGAACACTGAAGCTTTCTTT
.,.,TRBV7-9,TRBJ1-1,CASSRQIGTEAFF,TGTGCCAGCAGTCGACAGATAGGCACTGAAGCTTTCTTT
.,.,TRBV12-3/TRBV12-4,TRBJ1-2,CASSLSQGRHYGYTF,TGTGCCAGCAGTTTATCTCAGGGTCGGCACTATGGCTACACCTTC
.,.,TRBV10-1,TRBJ2-3,CASSEGDRTDTQYF,TGCGCCAGCAGCGAAGGGGATCGTACAGATACGCAGTATTTT
.,once,TRBV12-3/TRBV12-4,TRBJ2-7,CASTPDGVDEQYF,TGTGCCAGCACCCCGGACGGGGTCGACGAGCAGTACTTC
.,many,TRBV29-1,TRBJ2-6,CSDRTGANVLTF,TGCAGCGACCGCACTGGGGCCAACGTCCTGACTTTC
.,once,TRBV15,TRBJ2-7,CATSSPSSYEQYF,TGTGCCACCAGCAGCCCGAGCTCCTACGAGCAGTACTTC
.,.,TRBV7-9,TRBJ2-7,CASSLDVRGDYEQYF,TGTGCCAGCAGCTTGGATGTCAGGGGGGACTACGAGCAGTACTTC
TRBD2,.,TRBV7-2,TRBJ2-1,CASSDGGTSGSDEQFF,TGTGCCAGCAGTGACGGGGGGACTAGCGGGAGCGATGAGCAGTTCTTC
TRBD1,.,TRBV20-1,TRBJ1-5,CSATGQSDNQPQHF,TGCAGTGCTACGGGACAGAGCGACAATCAGCCCCAGCATTTT
.,few,TRBV6-5,TRBJ2-2,CASRNEEWNGELFF,TGTGCCAGCAGAAATGAGGAGTGGAACGGGGAGCTGTTTTTT
TRBD1,.,TRBV7-9,TRBJ1-4,CASSLSQGADEKLFF,TGTGCCAGCAGCCTTTCACAGGGGGCGGATGAAAAACTGTTTTTT
.,few,TRBV20-1,TRBJ2-2,CSARRPAGELFF,TGCAGTGCTAGACGACCCGCCGGGGAGCTGTTTTTT
.,.,TRBV15,TRBJ1-4,CATGEGGNQKLFF,TGTGCCACCGGGGAGGGCGGCAATCAAAAACTGTTTTTT
.,.,TRBV29-1,TRBJ1-1,CSVLTGRRAFF,TGCAGCGTTCTTACAGGGAGGAGAGCTTTCTTT
.,few,TRBV20-1,TRBJ2-7,CNARDGGHDSYEQYF,TGCAATGCTAGAGATGGGGGACATGACTCCTACGAGCAGTACTTC
.,.,TRBV7-8,TRBJ1-2,CASSHRERWFF,TGTGCCAGCAGCCACCGGGAGAGGTGGTTCTTC
TRBD1,.,TRBV24-1,TRBJ1-5,CATTDRGETQHF,TGTGCCACAACCGACAGGGGTGAGACCCAGCATTTT
TRBD2,.,TRBV20-1,TRBJ2-5,CSARDPFFGGRAMETQYF,TGCAGTGCTAGAGACCCGTTTTTCGGCGGGAGGGCCATGGAGACCCAGTACTTC
.,.,TRBV10-3,TRBJ2-2,CATPFGSRGYTGELFF,TGTGCCACCCCCTTTGGGTCTCGAGGGTACACCGGGGAGCTGTTCTTT
TRBD1,.,TRBV7-2,TRBJ2-7,CASSPWGDRSYEQYF,TGTGCCAGCAGCCCTTGGGGGGACAGGAGCTACGAGCAGTACTTC
.,.,TRBV19,TRBJ1-1,CASSMEGGSTEAFF,TGTGCCAGTAGTATGGAAGGGGGGAGTACTGAAGCTTTCTTT
.,.,TRBV7-3,TRBJ1-1,CASSSSFNSGAVEAFF,TGTGCCAGCAGCTCGTCTTTTAACTCAGGGGCCGTTGAAGCTTTCTTT
.,few,TRBV7-9,TRBJ2-7,CASSLVSNRDLNYEQYF,TGTGCCAGCAGCTTAGTGTCGAACAGGGATCTTAACTACGAGCAGTACTTC
TRBD1,.,TRBV19,TRBJ2-7,CASSTLPGQGAYEQYF,TGTGCCAGTAGTACATTACCGGGACAGGGGGCCTACGAGCAGTACTTC
.,.,TRBV5-1,TRBJ1-6,CASSLTLQGNSPLHF,TGCGCCAGCAGCTTGACGTTACAGGGAAATTCACCCCTCCACTTT
.,.,TRBV7-9,TRBJ2-2,CASSLARGDLNTGELFF,TGTGCCAGCAGCTTAGCTCGGGGTGACCTAAACACCGGGGAGCTGTTTTTT
TRBD1,.,TRBV20-1,TRBJ1-5,CSARDHQGGNQPQHF,TGCAGTGCTAGAGATCATCAGGGGGGGAATCAGCCCCAGCATTTT
TRBD1,.,TRBV19,TRBJ2-7,CASSIYPGQGAYEQYF,TGTGCCAGTAGTATTTATCCGGGACAGGGGGCTTACGAGCAGTACTTC
.,.,TRBV12-3/TRBV12-4,TRBJ1-5,CASSYGHQPQHF,TGTGCCAGCAGTTACGGGCATCAGCCCCAGCATTTT
TRBD1,.,TRBV9,TRBJ2-2,CASSPGGASGTGELFF,TGTGCCAGCAGCCCAGGGGGCGCAAGTGGCACCGGGGAGCTGTTTTTT
.,.,TRBV10-3,TRBJ2-7,CASSYLTTGEGEQYF,TGTGCCAGCAGTTACCTAACGACAGGGGAGGGCGAGCAGTACTTC
.,many,TRBV2,TRBJ1-1,CASSGMGTNTEAFF,TGTGCCAGCAGTGGGATGGGGACGAACACTGAAGCTTTCTTT
.,.,TRBV7-8,TRBJ2-5,CASSLARPLQETQYF,TGTGCCAGCAGCTTAGCCCGGCCCCTCCAAGAGACCCAGTACTTC
TRBD1,.,TRBV19,TRBJ1-1,CASSQGPPQGGNTEAFF,TGTGCCAGTAGTCAAGGTCCCCCACAGGGGGGGAACACTGAAGCTTTCTTT
.,.,TRBV15,TRBJ1-6,CATSVTGTENSPLHF,TGTGCCACCAGCGTGACCGGGACGGAGAATTCACCCCTCCACTTT
TRBD1,few,TRBV5-1,TRBJ1-1,CASSLTGGHTEAFF,TGCGCCAGCAGCTTAACAGGGGGCCACACTGAAGCTTTCTTT
.,.,TRBV20-1,TRBJ2-5,CSTSTERGTQYF,TGCAGTACTAGTACGGAAAGGGGGACCCAGTACTTC
.,.,TRBV7-2,TRBJ1-2,CASSLDQPNYGYTF,TGTGCCAGCTCCCTCGACCAACCTAACTATGGCTACACCTTC
TRBD1,.,TRBV20-1,TRBJ1-2,CSARQGASGYTF,TGCAGTGCTAGACAGGGGGCGAGTGGCTACACCTTC
TRBD1,.,TRBV6-5,TRBJ2-2,CASSYEGTARNTGELFF,TGTGCCAGCAGTTACGAAGGGACAGCGAGGAACACCGGGGAGCTGTTTTTT
.,.,TRBV10-2,TRBJ1-2,CASSEWGGIYGYTF,TGCGCCAGCAGTGAGTGGGGAGGGATCTATGGCTACACCTTC
TRBD1,.,TRBV12-3/TRBV12-4,TRBJ1-6,CASTVGQGFSPLHF,TGTGCCAGCACCGTGGGACAGGGTTTTTCACCCCTCCACTTT
.,few,TRBV6-6,TRBJ2-2,CASNTGTNTGELFF,TGTGCCAGCAATACCGGGACAAACACCGGGGAGCTGTTTTTT
.,.,TRBV5-1,TRBJ1-1,CASSLDRAANTEAFF,TGCGCCAGCAGCTTGGACAGGGCTGCGAACACTGAAGCTTTCTTT
TRBD1,.,TRBV19,TRBJ1-4,CASSIGGQGGEKLFF,TGTGCCAGTAGTATTGGGGGACAGGGCGGCGAAAAACTGTTTTTT
TRBD1,many,TRBV29-1,TRBJ1-1,CSVRGQGISFF,TGCAGCGTTCGGGGACAGGGTATTTCCTTCTTT
.,few,TRBV7-2,TRBJ1-5,CASSLWGNGNQPQHF,TGTGCCAGCAGCTTATGGGGTAATGGCAATCAGCCCCAGCATTTT
.,many,TRBV10-3,TRBJ1-1,CAIGSGDTEAFF,TGTGCCATCGGATCAGGGGACACTGAAGCTTTCTTT
TRBD1,.,TRBV6-6,TRBJ2-7,CASLHRGTYEQYF,TGTGCCAGCTTGCACAGGGGGACCTACGAGCAGTACTTC
TRBD1,many,TRBV7-2,TRBJ1-2,CASSIRTGRGYTF,TGTGCCAGCAGCATTCGGACAGGGCGTGGCTACACCTTC
TRBD1,many,TRBV29-1,TRBJ2-5,CSVGTGETQYF,TGCAGCGTCGGGACAGGGGAGACCCAGTACTTC
.,few,TRBV7-2,TRBJ2-7,CASSPQGVGEQYF,TGTGCCAGCAGCCCTCAGGGTGTGGGCGAGCAGTACTTC